Shown below are 9 T cell receptor beta chains from a single sample sequenced in a study of T cell responses to AZD1222 COVID-19 vaccine. Sequenced by immunoSEQ multiplex PCR; TCRdb stores in-frame clones only, minus some. The sample yields more than 95,000 clones, roughly 82% seen once. Sequenced material: peripheral blood, taken on day 0 of AZD1222 vaccination. All receptors come from an adult in good health.

The CDR3 DNA reads TGTGCCAGCAGCTTACGCGGGGTAGCTAATGAGCAGTTCTTC. This sequence encodes CASSLRGVANEQFF. The gene calls are TRBV5-8 and TRBJ2-1, with D perhaps matching TRBD2 (6 bases). The germline V gene encodes CDR1 SGHTS and CDR2 YDEGEE. This CDR3 comprises 14 residues. Between the trimmed V and J ends, which lost 2 bases and 7 bases, there was a span of 13 bases.

This clone was detected a few times. This CDR3 is CASSPRGPISYNQPQHF. CDR3 in DNA: TGTGCCAGCTCACCCAGGGGGCCCATCTCGTACAATCAGCCCCAGCATTTT. The genes are TRBV18 and TRBJ1-5; 8 bases match TRBD1. CDR1 KGHSH and CDR2 LQKENI come from the germline V gene. This CDR3 has 17 residues. V dropped 3 bases and J dropped 3; count of bases not matched to a gene: 10.

DNA of the CDR3: TGCGCCAGCAGCCAAGACGGGGCTGGGGGAAACACCATATATTTT. Protein: CASSQDGAGGNTIYF. V and J are TRBV4-3 and TRBJ1-3, with D possibly TRBD1 on 5 matching bases. The CDR3 totals 15 residues. The germline gives CDR1 LGHNA, CDR2 YSLEER. V was clipped by 0 bases and J by 4 bases, with 10 bases between them.

The V gene is TRBV7-3, the J gene TRBJ2-5; tentative D call: TRBD1 (6 bases). In germline, CDR1 is SGHTA, CDR2 FQGTGA. Trimming left V 5 bases short and J 5 bases short, with 18 bases between. The CDR3 covers 15 residues. CDR3: CASSTTGSGQETQYF. In DNA, the CDR3 is TGTGCCAGCAGCACTACAGGGTCTGGGCAGGAGACCCAGTACTTC.

The rearrangement links TRBV5-4 to TRBJ1-2; D is ambiguous. The V and J ends lost 0 bases and 1 base respectively, with 13 bases between them. This CDR3 is built from 16 residues. Germline V gene lookup returns CDR1 SGHNT and CDR2 YYREEE (reference sequence). The CDR3 spells CASSLASSYNNYGYTF. The CDR3, as DNA: TGTGCCAGCAGCTTGGCCTCCTCATATAATAACTATGGCTACACCTTC.

The chain carries TRBV3-1 (or the pseudogene TRBV3-2) and TRBJ2-6; D call uncertain. Germline values: CDR1 LGHDT, CDR2 YNNKEL (reference sequence). Trimming pared 4 bases from V and 0 bases from J, leaving 4 bases between. The CDR3 loop spans 14 amino acids. The CDR3 reads CASSLLSGANVLTF. The CDR3 DNA is TGTGCCAGCAGCCTCCTCTCTGGGGCCAACGTCCTGACTTTC.

V gene TRBV4-3 combines with J gene TRBJ2-7; D is ambiguous. The V and J ends lost 0 bases and 7 bases respectively, with 13 bases between them. The CDR3 covers 14 residues. Germline assignment: CDR1 LGHNA and CDR2 YSLEER. CDR3 region: CASSQDHGLGEQYF. The CDR3 DNA follows: TGCGCCAGCAGCCAAGATCATGGGTTGGGAGAGCAGTACTTC.

This chain joins TRBV4-2 and TRBJ2-5; D gene unclear. V was trimmed by 0 bases and J by 1 base, leaving 9 bases between them. Per germline, CDR1 LGHNA and CDR2 YNFKEQ. The CDR3 runs to 15 residues. The CDR3 region has the DNA TGTGCCAGCAGCCAAGATCCCGTCTTCCAAGAGACCCAGTACTTC. The encoded protein is CASSQDPVFQETQYF.

This chain connects TRBV7-9 to TRBJ1-3; D remains unclear. The length of the CDR3 is 14 residues. The germline V and J ends were trimmed by 7 bases and 0 bases, with 10 bases remaining between them. Per the germline V gene, CDR1 is SEHNR and CDR2 is FQNEAQ (reference sequence). CDR3 amino acids: CASTYSSSGNTIYF. CDR3 sequence (DNA): TGTGCCAGCACCTATTCGAGCTCTGGAAACACCATATATTTT.